By its share, the clone carrying this T cell receptor (beta chain) is large. As yet, its antigen is unknown. These data are taken from a study of immune cell composition in non-small cell lung cancer. Study outcomes and limitations: Lung adenocarcinomas had lower top 10 clone scores and clonality than squamous tumours.

Data came from immunoSEQ multiplex PCR; TCRdb stores just in-frame clones and leaves some out. The repertoire holds around 2,400 clones, about 85% seen once, with 7.1% in the top ten. The ends lost 3 bases at V and 4 bases at J; junction bases unmatched: 5. Germline V gene sequence: CDR1 SGHDT, CDR2 YYEEEE. This CDR3 region has 16 residues. The clonotype originates from a human donor with non-small cell lung cancer. V is TRBV5-6 and J is TRBJ1-4, with 11 bases aligning to TRBD1. The sequencing input was lung tumor tissue. The CDR3 region has the DNA TGTGCCAGCAGCTCGGGGACAGGGGGAATTAATGAAAAACTGTTTTTT. This sequence encodes CASSSGTGGINEKLFF.